The entry below describes one T cell receptor beta chain. The target antigen is unknown. This CDR3 is 16 amino acids long. CDR1 is MDHEN and CDR2 is SYDVKM in the germline V gene. The ends lost 0 bases at V and 7 bases at J; junction bases unmatched: 8. This specimen comes from a study of cytomegalovirus exposure and HLA in healthy donors. Study-wide points: Later, an analysis showed that TCR beta chains associated with HLA were more clonally expanded than others that were equally common.

Nominal health characterized the donors when sampled, though unrecorded immune exposures were likely. PCR primers comprised 60 Vbeta and 13 Jbeta primers. Generated by immunoSEQ multiplex PCR, the TCRdb table keeps only in-frame clones and is missing some. The sample includes around 40,000 clones, roughly 80% of them seen just once. The rearrangement uses TRBV28 and TRBJ1-2, with 10 bases lining up with TRBD1. The sequenced sample was PBMCs. The clonotype comes from a young man in good health and CMV-seronegative. CDR3 amino acids: CASSLWVRQGASGYTF. For the CDR3, the DNA is TGTGCCAGCAGTTTATGGGTTCGACAGGGGGCTTCTGGCTACACCTTC.